The present entry profiles one T cell receptor (beta chain) with its context. Its antigen is not identified. This sample was included in a study of blood T cells in healthy people across ages. Across the study: T cells yielded about one barcoded beta molecule per two cells through template switching.

Total RNA was extracted at no less than 5 micrograms per sample. The use of a sample-barcoded 5' primer and a J-beta primer mix characterized a second PCR of about 7 to 12 cycles. Each CDR3 protein gets one entry after TCRdb re-called the 5' RACE reads with MiXCR. The table lists a few hundred thousand distinct CDR3 sequences, more than 45% of them singletons. The CDR3 is 12 amino acids. CDR1 and CDR2 (germline): LGHDT, YNNKEL (reference sequence). V was trimmed by 3 bases and J by 12 bases, leaving 12 bases between them. Overall study findings and caveats: Among long-lived donors, naive CD4+ cells were more numerous and diversity higher than in aged donors.

The gene calls are TRBV3-1 and TRBJ2-1; D might be TRBD2 (5 bases). This receptor was obtained from a man aged 55-75 years in good health. The source material was blood. CDR3 sequence reads: CASSQTTGRQFF. The CDR3 DNA reads as TGTGCCAGCAGCCAGACGACGGGGAGGCAGTTCTTC.